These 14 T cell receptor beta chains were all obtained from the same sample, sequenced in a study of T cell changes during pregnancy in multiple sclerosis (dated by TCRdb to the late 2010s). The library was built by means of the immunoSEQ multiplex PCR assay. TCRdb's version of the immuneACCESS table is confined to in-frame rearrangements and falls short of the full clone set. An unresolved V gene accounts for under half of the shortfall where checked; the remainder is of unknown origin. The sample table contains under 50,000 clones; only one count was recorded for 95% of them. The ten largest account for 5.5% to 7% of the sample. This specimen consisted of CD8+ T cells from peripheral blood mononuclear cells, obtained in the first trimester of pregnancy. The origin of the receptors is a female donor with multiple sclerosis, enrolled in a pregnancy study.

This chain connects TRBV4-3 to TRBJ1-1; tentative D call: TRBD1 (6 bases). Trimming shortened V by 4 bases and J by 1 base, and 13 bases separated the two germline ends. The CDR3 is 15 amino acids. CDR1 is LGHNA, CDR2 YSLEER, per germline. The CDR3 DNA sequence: TGCGCCAGCAGCCTCAACAGGGAGTGGAACACTGAAGCTTTCTTT. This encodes CASSLNREWNTEAFF.

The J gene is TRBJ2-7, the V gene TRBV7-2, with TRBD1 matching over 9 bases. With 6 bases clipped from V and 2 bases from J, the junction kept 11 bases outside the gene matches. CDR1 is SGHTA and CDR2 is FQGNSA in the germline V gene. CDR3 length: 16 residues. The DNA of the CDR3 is TGTGCCAGCAGAACCGACACCGGGACAGGGCCCTACGAGCAGTACTTC. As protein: CASRTDTGTGPYEQYF.

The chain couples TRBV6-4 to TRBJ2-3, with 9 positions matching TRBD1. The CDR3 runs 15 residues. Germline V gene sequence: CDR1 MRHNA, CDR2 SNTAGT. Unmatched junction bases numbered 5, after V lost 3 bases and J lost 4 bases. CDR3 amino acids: CASSDSGQGSDTQYF. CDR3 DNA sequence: TGTGCCAGCAGTGATTCGGGACAGGGCTCAGATACGCAGTATTTT.

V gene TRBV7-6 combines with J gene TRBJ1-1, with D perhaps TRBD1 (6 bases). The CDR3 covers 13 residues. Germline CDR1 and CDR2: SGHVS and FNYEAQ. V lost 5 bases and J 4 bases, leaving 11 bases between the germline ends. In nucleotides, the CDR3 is TGTGCCAGCAGCGCAGGGGTAGTCACTGAAGCTTTCTTT. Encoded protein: CASSAGVVTEAFF.

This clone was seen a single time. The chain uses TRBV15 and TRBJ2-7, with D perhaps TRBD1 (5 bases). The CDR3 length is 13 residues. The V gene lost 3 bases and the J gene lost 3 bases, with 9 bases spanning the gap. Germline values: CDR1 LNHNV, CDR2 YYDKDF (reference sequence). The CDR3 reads CATSSDSIYEQYF. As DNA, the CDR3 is TGTGCCACCAGCAGCGACAGCATCTACGAGCAGTACTTC.

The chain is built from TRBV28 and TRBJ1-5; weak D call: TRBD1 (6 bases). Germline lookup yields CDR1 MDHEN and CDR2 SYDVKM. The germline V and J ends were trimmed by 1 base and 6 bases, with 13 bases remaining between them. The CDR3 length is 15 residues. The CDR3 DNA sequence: TGTGCCAGCAGTTTATTAGGTCAGGGGAGTCAGCCCCAGCATTTT. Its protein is CASSLLGQGSQPQHF.

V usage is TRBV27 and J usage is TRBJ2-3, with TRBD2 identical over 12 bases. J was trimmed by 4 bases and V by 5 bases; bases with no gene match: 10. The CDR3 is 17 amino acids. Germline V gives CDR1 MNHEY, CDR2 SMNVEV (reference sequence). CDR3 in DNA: TGTGCCAGCAGTCCCCCCTGGCTAGCGGGAGGGCCAGATACGCAGTATTTT. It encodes CASSPPWLAGGPDTQYF.

The CDR3 DNA is TGCGCCAGCAGCCAAGGTAGCGGGTCTAGCACAGATACGCAGTATTTT. Translation: CASSQGSGSSTDTQYF. V gene TRBV4-1 combines with J gene TRBJ2-3; 7 bases are shared with TRBD2. Germline V gene sequence: CDR1 MGHRA, CDR2 YSYEKL. The CDR3 has 16 residues. Trimming removed 1 base from V and 0 bases from J; junction bases left unmatched: 4.

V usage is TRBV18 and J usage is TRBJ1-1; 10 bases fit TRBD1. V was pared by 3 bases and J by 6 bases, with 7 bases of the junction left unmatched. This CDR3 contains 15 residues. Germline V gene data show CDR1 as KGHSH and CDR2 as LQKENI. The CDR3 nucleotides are TGTGCCAGCTCACCGATTGACAGGGGGCTCCCTGAAGCTTTCTTT. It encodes CASSPIDRGLPEAFF.

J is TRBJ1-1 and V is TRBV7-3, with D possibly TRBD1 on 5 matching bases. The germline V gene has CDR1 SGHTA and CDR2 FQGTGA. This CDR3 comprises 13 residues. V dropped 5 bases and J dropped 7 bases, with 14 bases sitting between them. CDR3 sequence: CASSRGMGREAFF. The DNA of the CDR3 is TGTGCCAGCAGCCGGGGGATGGGGCGTGAAGCTTTCTTT.

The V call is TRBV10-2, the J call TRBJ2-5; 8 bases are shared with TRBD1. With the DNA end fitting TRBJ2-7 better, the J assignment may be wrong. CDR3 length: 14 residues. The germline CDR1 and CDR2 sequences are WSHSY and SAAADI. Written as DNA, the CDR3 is TGCGCCAGCAGCCTCAGGGGGCGTACCTACGAGCAGTACTTC. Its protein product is CASSLRGRTYEQYF.

CDR3 region: CASRSITGQEETQYF. Written as DNA, the CDR3 is TGTGCCAGCAGATCTATAACAGGGCAGGAAGAGACCCAGTACTTC. The rearrangement joins TRBV27 to TRBJ2-5; weak D call: TRBD1 (6 bases). The CDR3 loop spans 15 amino acids. With 6 bases removed from V and 3 bases from J, the gap between germline ends came to 17 bases. Germline CDR1 is MNHEY and CDR2 is SMNVEV (reference sequence).

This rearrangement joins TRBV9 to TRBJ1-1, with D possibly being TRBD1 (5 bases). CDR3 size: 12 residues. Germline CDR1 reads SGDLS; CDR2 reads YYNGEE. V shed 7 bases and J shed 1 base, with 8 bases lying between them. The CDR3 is CASGGGNTEAFF. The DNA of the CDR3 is TGTGCCAGCGGGGGGGGGAACACTGAAGCTTTCTTT.

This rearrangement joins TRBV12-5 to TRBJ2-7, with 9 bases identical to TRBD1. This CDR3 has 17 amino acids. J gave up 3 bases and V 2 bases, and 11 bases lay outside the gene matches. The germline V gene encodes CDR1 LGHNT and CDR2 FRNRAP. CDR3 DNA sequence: TGTGCTAGTGGTTTGATAACAGGGGGCCCAGTATTCTACGAGCAGTACTTC. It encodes CASGLITGGPVFYEQYF.